The 12 T cell receptor beta chains given below trace back to one sample, sequenced in a study of cytomegalovirus exposure and HLA in healthy donors. 60 Vbeta and 13 Jbeta primers were used in PCR. Assay used: immunoSEQ multiplex PCR; TCRdb lists only in-frame clones, some missing. This sample yields under 120,000 clones, of which around two thirds are seen a single time; 3% to 4.5% belongs to the top ten. The sample comprised PBMCs. The source of these receptors is a man aged 30 to 39 in good health and CMV-seropositive.

The CDR3 DNA follows: TGTGCCAGCAGCTTAGAGACAGGGCCCTATGGCTACACCTTC. This sequence encodes CASSLETGPYGYTF. The chain recombines TRBV7-8 with TRBJ1-2; 7 bases agree with TRBD1. The CDR3 covers 14 residues. The germline V gene has CDR1 SGHVS and CDR2 FQNEAQ. V trimming: 1 base; J trimming: 4 bases; junction bases outside the gene matches: 3.

J is TRBJ2-7 and V is TRBV18, with 9 nucleotides matching TRBD2. In germline, CDR1 is KGHSH, CDR2 LQKENI. The CDR3 runs to 19 residues. The J segment lost 2 bases and the V segment lost 0 bases, leaving 14 bases of the junction unmatched. CDR3 region: CASSPPGLQRTSETYEQYF. In DNA form, the CDR3 reads TGTGCCAGCTCACCACCCGGGCTTCAGAGGACTAGCGAAACCTACGAGCAGTACTTC.

The chain recombines TRBV9 with TRBJ2-5; 14 nucleotides align to TRBD2. The V gene end was trimmed by 4 bases and the J gene end by 7 bases; junction bases not matched to a gene: 9. The CDR3 spans 16 residues. Germline values: CDR1 SGDLS, CDR2 YYNGEE. The CDR3 DNA sequence: TGTGCCAGCAGCCCTAGACTAGCGGGGGGGGTTGGGACCCAGTACTTC. Its translation is CASSPRLAGGVGTQYF.

The rearrangement uses TRBV5-4 and TRBJ2-2; 7 bases fit TRBD2. Looked up from germline, CDR1 is SGHNT and CDR2 is YYREEE (reference sequence). The V and J ends lost 2 bases and 8 bases, in that order; junction bases with no gene match: 9. CDR3 length: 15 residues. The CDR3 region is CASSFRGGLEGELFF. The CDR3 DNA sequence: TGTGCCAGCAGCTTCCGCGGGGGACTTGAGGGGGAGCTGTTTTTT.

With regard to this clone: The junction departs from germline at one end; a sequencing error may be responsible. The V call is TRBV6-1, the J call TRBJ2-2; TRBD1 aligns across 11 bases. The germline V gene encodes CDR1 MNHNS and CDR2 SASEGT. The CDR3 extends over 16 amino acids. This CDR3 is CAISDGTGGATGELFF. The CDR3 nucleotides read TGTGCCATCAGTGATGGGACAGGGGGTGCCACCGGGGAGCTGTTTTTT.

This clone occurred a few times. The chain uses TRBV7-3 and TRBJ1-1, with 9 bases that match TRBD1. The CDR3 runs 17 residues. Germline CDR1 reads SGHTA; CDR2 reads FQGTGA. With 2 bases clipped from V and 11 bases from J, the junction kept 18 bases outside the gene matches. This CDR3 is CASSLGTGQGELGTAFF. CDR3 DNA sequence: TGTGCCAGCAGCTTAGGGACGGGACAGGGTGAACTCGGAACGGCTTTCTTT.

The J gene is TRBJ2-1, the V gene TRBV7-9; 14 bases fit TRBD2. CDR1 and CDR2 from the germline V gene are SEHNR and FQNEAQ (reference sequence). CDR3 length: 19 residues. Trimming removed 0 bases from V and 8 bases from J; junction bases left unmatched: 12. Here the CDR3 DNA reads TGTGCCAGCAGCTTAGCGCGACTAGCGGGGGGGCGTCGATCCCATGAGCAGTTCTTC. Translation gives CASSLARLAGGRRSHEQFF. Full variable domain (rest looked up from reference TRBV7-9 and TRBJ2-1): DTGVSQNPRHKITKRGQNVTFRCDPISEHNRLYWYRQTLGQGPEFLTYFQNEAQLEKSRLLSDRFSAERPKGSFSTLEIQRTEQGDSAMYLCASSLARLAGGRRSHEQFFGPGTRLTVL.

J is TRBJ2-3 and V is TRBV4-1, with 7 bases that match TRBD2. V gave up 0 bases and J gave up 4 bases; unmatched junction bases: 4. The germline V gene encodes CDR1 MGHRA and CDR2 YSYEKL. The CDR3 extends over 15 amino acids. As DNA, the CDR3 is TGCGCCAGCAGCCAAGAACAGCGGGGTTCAGATACGCAGTATTTT. Its protein product is CASSQEQRGSDTQYF.

V gene TRBV5-1 combines with J gene TRBJ1-1, with no clear D. The germline V gene has CDR1 SGHRS and CDR2 YFSETQ. The V end lost 3 bases, the J end lost 2 bases, and 11 bases lay between the germline ends. CDR3 size: 14 residues. CDR3: CASSWGAGNTEAFF. The CDR3 DNA follows: TGCGCCAGCAGCTGGGGAGCCGGAAACACTGAAGCTTTCTTT.

The sample holds many counts of this clone. The gene calls are TRBV6-4 and TRBJ1-1, with a possible D match to TRBD1 (6 bases). The CDR3 runs 12 residues. Trimming removed 8 bases from V and 6 bases from J, with 13 bases in between. The V gene's germline CDR1 is MRHNA and CDR2 SNTAGT. CDR3 amino acids: CASGNRVPEAFF. The CDR3 nucleotides read TGTGCCAGCGGGAACAGGGTACCTGAAGCTTTCTTT.

Only a few counts were recorded for this clone. The rearrangement uses TRBV7-2 and TRBJ2-7, with D perhaps matching TRBD2 (6 bases). Germline V CDR1 and CDR2: SGHTA, FQGNSA. V shed 1 base and J shed 0 bases, with 13 bases lying between them. This CDR3 has 16 amino acids. The DNA for the CDR3 is TGTGCCAGCAGCTTAGGCTCTCGGGGGAGCTCCTACGAGCAGTACTTC. Amino acid sequence: CASSLGSRGSSYEQYF. Full variable domain (missing parts from reference TRBV7-2 and TRBJ2-7): GAGVSQSPSNKVTEKGKDVELRCDPISGHTALYWYRQSLGQGLEFLIYFQGNSAPDKSGLPSDRFSAERTGGSVSTLTIQRTQQEDSAVYLCASSLGSRGSSYEQYFGPGTRLTVT.

The rearrangement uses TRBV5-4 and TRBJ1-4; unclear D gene. Trimming removed 5 bases at V and 0 bases at J, with 14 bases between. This CDR3 comprises 16 residues. CDR1 is SGHNT and CDR2 is YYREEE in the germline V gene (reference sequence). The CDR3 here is CASSSGGSTTNEKLFF. CDR3 nucleotides: TGTGCCAGCAGTTCCGGAGGTTCCACAACTAATGAAAAACTGTTTTTT.